This is a list of T cell receptor beta chains from one sample in a study of cytomegalovirus exposure and HLA in healthy donors. TCRdb's copy holds only in-frame clones and misses some; the assay was immunoSEQ multiplex PCR. Of around 100,000 clones listed, about 83% are singletons. The source material was PBMCs. The receptors were sampled from a female donor in good health and CMV-seropositive. The CDR3 runs from the conserved cysteine through the conserved F or W. A D gene is named only where the DNA matches it firmly. Clone size is not always given. Where it is, it says once, few, many or a class for expanded clones.

CDR3 DNA: TGTGCCAGCAGCTTGGCCGCCTCCGAGCAGTACTTC
CDR3 protein: CASSLAASEQYF
clone size: -
J gene: TRBJ2-7
V gene: TRBV7-9
D gene: -

CDR3 DNA: TGTGCCAGCAGTTATCAGGGGGGAGGCTACACCTTC
CDR3 protein: CASSYQGGGYTF
clone size: once
J gene: TRBJ1-2
V gene: TRBV6-5
D gene: TRBD1

CDR3 DNA: TGTGCCAGCAGCCAGTCCAGGTACGAGCAGTACTTC
CDR3 protein: CASSQSRYEQYF
clone size: -
J gene: TRBJ2-7
V gene: TRBV6-5
D gene: -

CDR3 DNA: TGTGCCAGCAGCGGGGGACAGGGTCTCTACAATGAGCAGTTCTTC
CDR3 protein: CASSGGQGLYNEQFF
clone size: -
J gene: TRBJ2-1
V gene: TRBV7-6
D gene: TRBD1

CDR3 DNA: TGCAGCGTTGGGGGACAGGGGTTGAACACTGAAGCTTTCTTT
CDR3 protein: CSVGGQGLNTEAFF
clone size: -
J gene: TRBJ1-1
V gene: TRBV29-1
D gene: TRBD1

CDR3 DNA: TGTGCCAGTACCCTATACCAGGACACTGAAGCTTTCTTT
CDR3 protein: CASTLYQDTEAFF
clone size: -
J gene: TRBJ1-1
V gene: TRBV19
D gene: -

CDR3 DNA: TGTGCCAGCAGTTTTTTAGGAGCAACTAATGAAAAACTGTTTTTT
CDR3 protein: CASSFLGATNEKLFF
clone size: -
J gene: TRBJ1-4
V gene: TRBV27
D gene: -

CDR3 DNA: TGTGCCAGCAGCTCAGAACTGGGGGACAGGGTACACCGGGGAAAACTGTTTTTT
CDR3 protein: CASSSELGDRVHRGKLFF
clone size: -
J gene: TRBJ1-4
V gene: TRBV11-2
D gene: TRBD1

CDR3 DNA: TGTGCCAGCAGCTTAGCGGGGGGGAGTCTACGCGAGCAGTACTTC
CDR3 protein: CASSLAGGSLREQYF
clone size: -
J gene: TRBJ2-7
V gene: TRBV7-9
D gene: TRBD2

CDR3 DNA: TGTGCCAGCTCACAGGGGGCAGGGGGTGAAGCTTTCTTT
CDR3 protein: CASSQGAGGEAFF
clone size: -
J gene: TRBJ1-1
V gene: TRBV18
D gene: TRBD1

CDR3 DNA: TGTGCCAGCAGTGAGTCGATCGGGGGCTATGGCTACACCTTC
CDR3 protein: CASSESIGGYGYTF
clone size: -
J gene: TRBJ1-2
V gene: TRBV6-4
D gene: -

CDR3 DNA: TGTGCCAGCAGCTTGGGACTAGCGGGGTTGGAGACCCAGTACTTC
CDR3 protein: CASSLGLAGLETQYF
clone size: -
J gene: TRBJ2-5
V gene: TRBV5-4
D gene: TRBD2

CDR3 DNA: TGTGCCAGCAGCTTTAGTGAGGCTCTGAACACTGAAGCTTTCTTT
CDR3 protein: CASSFSEALNTEAFF
clone size: -
J gene: TRBJ1-1
V gene: TRBV11-2
D gene: -

CDR3 DNA: TGTGCCAGCACCTGGACAGGGCGCAACACCGGGGAGCTGTTTTTT
CDR3 protein: CASTWTGRNTGELFF
clone size: -
J gene: TRBJ2-2
V gene: TRBV6-6
D gene: TRBD1

CDR3 DNA: TGCAGCGCTGGACAGGGGCGGAATGAGCAGTTCTTC
CDR3 protein: CSAGQGRNEQFF
clone size: -
J gene: TRBJ2-1
V gene: TRBV29-1
D gene: TRBD1

CDR3 DNA: TGTGCCAGCAGTTTGGCCGGGAACGTGGCTGGAAACACCATATATTTT
CDR3 protein: CASSLAGNVAGNTIYF
clone size: once
J gene: TRBJ1-3
V gene: TRBV27
D gene: -

CDR3 DNA: TGTGCCAGCAGCCGTGCGGACACAGATACGCAGTATTTT
CDR3 protein: CASSRADTDTQYF
clone size: -
J gene: TRBJ2-3
V gene: TRBV7-2
D gene: -

CDR3 DNA: TGTGCCAGCAGTGAAGCTGCGACAATGAACACTGAAGCTTTCTTT
CDR3 protein: CASSEAATMNTEAFF
clone size: -
J gene: TRBJ1-1
V gene: TRBV2
D gene: -

CDR3 DNA: TGTGCCAGCAGCGCTTACCGGTCCGGAAACACCATATATTTT
CDR3 protein: CASSAYRSGNTIYF
clone size: -
J gene: TRBJ1-3
V gene: TRBV7-6
D gene: -

CDR3 DNA: TGTGCCAGCAGCTTGGAGGGACAGGGGCTCTCTGGGGCCAACGTCCTGACTTTC
CDR3 protein: CASSLEGQGLSGANVLTF
clone size: -
J gene: TRBJ2-6
V gene: TRBV5-5
D gene: TRBD1

CDR3 DNA: TGCGCCAGCAGCTCCACAGGTTACACTGAAGCTTTCTTT
CDR3 protein: CASSSTGYTEAFF
clone size: -
J gene: TRBJ1-1
V gene: TRBV5-1
D gene: -

CDR3 DNA: TGCGCCAGCAGCCAAGAACCAGGGCCCGAAAAACTGTTTTTT
CDR3 protein: CASSQEPGPEKLFF
clone size: -
J gene: TRBJ1-4
V gene: TRBV4-1
D gene: -

CDR3 DNA: TGTGCCAGTAGTTCTCGACAGGGGGCAGGGACCGGGGAGCTGTTTTTT
CDR3 protein: CASSSRQGAGTGELFF
clone size: -
J gene: TRBJ2-2
V gene: TRBV19
D gene: TRBD1

CDR3 DNA: TGTGCCAGCAGCCGGTTACAGGGGGCTGGGTACACTGAAGCTTTCTTT
CDR3 protein: CASSRLQGAGYTEAFF
clone size: once
J gene: TRBJ1-1
V gene: TRBV7-3
D gene: TRBD1

CDR3 DNA: TGCAGCGTCGAGGGTTTAGGGGGCGCGGGCACTGAAGCTTTCTTT
CDR3 protein: CSVEGLGGAGTEAFF
clone size: -
J gene: TRBJ1-1
V gene: TRBV29-1
D gene: TRBD1

CDR3 DNA: TGTGCCAGCAGTCGTGACTCAGGGTCACCCCTCCACTTT
CDR3 protein: CASSRDSGSPLHF
clone size: -
J gene: TRBJ1-6
V gene: TRBV6-4
D gene: -

CDR3 DNA: TGTGCCAGCAGCGCCCTAGACGCAGATACGCAGTATTTT
CDR3 protein: CASSALDADTQYF
clone size: -
J gene: TRBJ2-3
V gene: TRBV5-6
D gene: -

CDR3 DNA: TGTGCCAGCAGTTACTCGAGGGATACGCAGTATTTT
CDR3 protein: CASSYSRDTQYF
clone size: -
J gene: TRBJ2-3
V gene: TRBV6-5
D gene: -

CDR3 DNA: TGTGCCAGCAGTCAGGGGGCAAGTTGTGGCTACACCTTC
CDR3 protein: CASSQGASCGYTF
clone size: -
J gene: TRBJ1-2
V gene: TRBV6-5
D gene: TRBD1

CDR3 DNA: TGTGCCAGCAGCTCGATCAGGGTTTCTCTAAGAGGCTACACCTTC
CDR3 protein: CASSSIRVSLRGYTF
clone size: -
J gene: TRBJ1-2
V gene: TRBV5-5
D gene: -

CDR3 DNA: TGTGCCAGCAGCTCGGGACTAGCGGGAGACGAGCAGTACTTC
CDR3 protein: CASSSGLAGDEQYF
clone size: -
J gene: TRBJ2-7
V gene: TRBV11-3
D gene: TRBD2

CDR3 DNA: TGTGCCAGCAGCTTTACTAGCGGGACCTCCCCTGGGACCGGGGAGCTGTTTTTT
CDR3 protein: CASSFTSGTSPGTGELFF
clone size: -
J gene: TRBJ2-2
V gene: TRBV7-9
D gene: TRBD2

CDR3 DNA: TGTGCCAGTAGTATCGGGACAGGGGGATTCGACTACACCTTC
CDR3 protein: CASSIGTGGFDYTF
clone size: -
J gene: TRBJ1-2
V gene: TRBV19
D gene: TRBD1

CDR3 DNA: TGCGCCAGCAGCCCGGGGTGGGCACGAACGAACACCGGGGAGCTGTTTTTT
CDR3 protein: CASSPGWARTNTGELFF
clone size: -
J gene: TRBJ2-2
V gene: TRBV4-1
D gene: -

CDR3 DNA: TGTGCCAGCAGCTTAGCCGGGCAGGGGGTAGATGGCTACACCTTC
CDR3 protein: CASSLAGQGVDGYTF
clone size: -
J gene: TRBJ1-2
V gene: TRBV11-2
D gene: TRBD1

CDR3 DNA: TGTGCCTCCGTGGGGCTTACGCAGTATTTT
CDR3 protein: CASVGLTQYF
clone size: -
J gene: TRBJ2-3
V gene: TRBV30
D gene: -

CDR3 DNA: TGTGCCAGCAGTCCTCGCGGGGTGTTTGAAAAACTGTTTTTT
CDR3 protein: CASSPRGVFEKLFF
clone size: -
J gene: TRBJ1-4
V gene: TRBV27
D gene: -

CDR3 DNA: TGTGCCAGCAGCCAGACAGGAAACTACAATGAGCAGTTCTTC
CDR3 protein: CASSQTGNYNEQFF
clone size: once
J gene: TRBJ2-1
V gene: TRBV13
D gene: -

CDR3 DNA: TGTGCCAGCAGTGCGGGGACTAGCGGGGGTTACGAGCAGTACTTC
CDR3 protein: CASSAGTSGGYEQYF
clone size: -
J gene: TRBJ2-7
V gene: TRBV2
D gene: TRBD2

CDR3 DNA: TGTGCCAGTCACACCGGGACACCCTATGGCTACACCTTC
CDR3 protein: CASHTGTPYGYTF
clone size: -
J gene: TRBJ1-2
V gene: TRBV19
D gene: -

CDR3 DNA: TGTGCCAGCACGCAGGACAGGGGAAAAGGCTACACCTTC
CDR3 protein: CASTQDRGKGYTF
clone size: -
J gene: TRBJ1-2
V gene: TRBV27
D gene: TRBD1